This T cell receptor (beta chain) was retrieved from a study of OX40 agonist ivuxolimab in advanced cancers. Libraries were prepared by immunoSEQ multiplex PCR; TCRdb keeps only in-frame clonotypes and omits some of them. The table has some 97,000 clones, around nine tenths seen once. The source material was CD4+ or CD8+ T cells sorted from blood, sampled in a trial of the OX40 agonist ivuxolimab. The clonotype comes from an adult with an advanced solid tumor such as melanoma, head and neck, liver or kidney cancer.

The chain's CDR3 is CASSLLAGGPVNEQFF. The CDR3 nucleotides are TGTGCCAGCAGCTTGTTAGCGGGAGGGCCGGTTAATGAGCAGTTCTTC. The rearrangement joins TRBV5-6 to TRBJ2-1; TRBD2 matches at 11 bases. This CDR3 comprises 16 residues. V lost 1 base to trimming and J lost 7 bases; unmatched junction nucleotides: 7. The germline V gene has CDR1 SGHDT and CDR2 YYEEEE. Complete variable domain (other parts from reference TRBV5-6 and TRBJ2-1): DAGVTQSPTHLIKTRGQQVTLRCSPKSGHDTVSWYQQALGQGPQFIFQYYEEEERQRGNFPDRFSGHQFPNYSSELNVNALLLGDSALYLCASSLLAGGPVNEQFFGPGTRLTVL.